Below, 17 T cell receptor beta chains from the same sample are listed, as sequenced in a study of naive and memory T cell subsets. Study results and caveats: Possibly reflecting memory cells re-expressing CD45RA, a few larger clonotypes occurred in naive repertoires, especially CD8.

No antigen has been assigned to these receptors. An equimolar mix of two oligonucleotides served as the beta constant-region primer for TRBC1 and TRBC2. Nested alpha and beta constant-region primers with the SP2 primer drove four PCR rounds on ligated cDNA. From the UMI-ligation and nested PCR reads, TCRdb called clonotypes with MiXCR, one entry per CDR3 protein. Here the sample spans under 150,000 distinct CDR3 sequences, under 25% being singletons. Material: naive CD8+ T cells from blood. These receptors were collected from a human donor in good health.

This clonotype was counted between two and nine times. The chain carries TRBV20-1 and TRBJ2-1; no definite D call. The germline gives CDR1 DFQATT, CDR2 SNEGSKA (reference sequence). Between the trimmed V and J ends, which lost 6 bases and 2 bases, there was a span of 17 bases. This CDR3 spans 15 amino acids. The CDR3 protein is CSASSANRPYNEQFF. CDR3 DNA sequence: TGCAGTGCCTCATCAGCGAACCGCCCCTACAATGAGCAGTTCTTC.

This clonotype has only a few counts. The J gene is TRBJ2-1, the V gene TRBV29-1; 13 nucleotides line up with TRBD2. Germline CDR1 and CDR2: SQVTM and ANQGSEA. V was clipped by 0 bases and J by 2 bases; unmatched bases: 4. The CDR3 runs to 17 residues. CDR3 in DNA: TGCAGCGTTGAAGAGGGCGGGACTAGCGGGACCTACAATGAGCAGTTCTTC. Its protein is CSVEEGGTSGTYNEQFF.

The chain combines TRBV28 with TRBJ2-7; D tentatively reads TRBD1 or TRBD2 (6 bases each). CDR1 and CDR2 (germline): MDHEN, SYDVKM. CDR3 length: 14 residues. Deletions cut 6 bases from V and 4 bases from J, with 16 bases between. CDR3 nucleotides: TGTGCCAGCAGCCCCTCGGGGGCAGGATACGAGCAGTACTTC. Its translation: CASSPSGAGYEQYF.

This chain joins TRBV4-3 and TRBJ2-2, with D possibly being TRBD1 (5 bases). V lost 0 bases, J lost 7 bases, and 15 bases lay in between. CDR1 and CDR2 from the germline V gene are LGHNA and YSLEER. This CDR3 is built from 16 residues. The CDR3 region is CASSQDSQGRGGELFF. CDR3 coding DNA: TGCGCCAGCAGCCAAGATTCTCAGGGAAGGGGCGGGGAGCTGTTTTTT.

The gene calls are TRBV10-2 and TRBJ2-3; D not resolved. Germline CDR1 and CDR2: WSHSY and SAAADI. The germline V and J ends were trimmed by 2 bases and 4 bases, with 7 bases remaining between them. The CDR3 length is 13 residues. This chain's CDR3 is CASSESWADTQYF. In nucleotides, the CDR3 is TGCGCCAGCAGTGAGAGCTGGGCAGATACGCAGTATTTT.

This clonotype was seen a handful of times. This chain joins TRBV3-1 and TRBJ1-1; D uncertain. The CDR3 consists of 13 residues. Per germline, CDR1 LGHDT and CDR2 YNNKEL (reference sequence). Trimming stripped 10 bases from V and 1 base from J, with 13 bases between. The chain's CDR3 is CATNTGANTEAFF. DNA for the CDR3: TGTGCCACGAACACGGGTGCGAACACTGAAGCTTTCTTT.

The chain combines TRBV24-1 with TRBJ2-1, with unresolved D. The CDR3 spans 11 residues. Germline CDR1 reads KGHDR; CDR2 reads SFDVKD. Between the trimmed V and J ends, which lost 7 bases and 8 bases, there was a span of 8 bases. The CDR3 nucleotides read TGTGCCACCAGCGACTCCCATGAGCAGTTCTTC. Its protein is CATSDSHEQFF.

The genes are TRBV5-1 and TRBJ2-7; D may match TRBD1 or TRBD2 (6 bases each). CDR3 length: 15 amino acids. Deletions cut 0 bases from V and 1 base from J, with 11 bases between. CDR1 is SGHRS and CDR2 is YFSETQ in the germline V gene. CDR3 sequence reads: CASSLAQGRSYEQYF. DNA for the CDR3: TGCGCCAGCAGCTTGGCGCAGGGGAGGTCCTACGAGCAGTACTTC.

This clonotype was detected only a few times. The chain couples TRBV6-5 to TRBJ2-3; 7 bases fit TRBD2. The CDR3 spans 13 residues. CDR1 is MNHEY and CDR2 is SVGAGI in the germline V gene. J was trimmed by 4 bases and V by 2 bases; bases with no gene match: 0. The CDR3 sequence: CASSYSGADTQYF. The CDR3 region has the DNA TGTGCCAGCAGTTACAGCGGGGCAGATACGCAGTATTTT.

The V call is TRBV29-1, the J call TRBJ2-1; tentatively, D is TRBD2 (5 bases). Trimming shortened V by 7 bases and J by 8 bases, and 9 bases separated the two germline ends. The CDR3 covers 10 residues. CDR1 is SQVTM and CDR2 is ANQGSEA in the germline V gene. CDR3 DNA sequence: TGCAGCGCTTTGCGGGATGAGCAGTTCTTC. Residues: CSALRDEQFF.

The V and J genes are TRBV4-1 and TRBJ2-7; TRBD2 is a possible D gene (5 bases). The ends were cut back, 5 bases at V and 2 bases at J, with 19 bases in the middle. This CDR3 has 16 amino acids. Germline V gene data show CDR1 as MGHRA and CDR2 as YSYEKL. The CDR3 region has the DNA TGCGCCAGCAGCTTGAAGGAGGATTATAGTCCCTACGAGCAGTACTTC. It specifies CASSLKEDYSPYEQYF.

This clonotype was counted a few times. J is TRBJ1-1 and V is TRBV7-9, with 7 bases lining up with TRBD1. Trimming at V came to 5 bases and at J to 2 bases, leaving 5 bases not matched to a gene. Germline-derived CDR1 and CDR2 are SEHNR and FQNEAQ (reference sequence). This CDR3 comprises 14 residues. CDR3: CASSQGTDNTEAFF. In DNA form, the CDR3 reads TGTGCCAGCAGCCAAGGGACAGACAACACTGAAGCTTTCTTT.

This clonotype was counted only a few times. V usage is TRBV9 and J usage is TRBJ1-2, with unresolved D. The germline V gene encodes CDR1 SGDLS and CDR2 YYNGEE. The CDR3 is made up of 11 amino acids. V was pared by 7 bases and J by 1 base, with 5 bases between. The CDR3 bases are TGTGCCAGCGAAGATAACTATGGCTACACCTTC. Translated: CASEDNYGYTF.

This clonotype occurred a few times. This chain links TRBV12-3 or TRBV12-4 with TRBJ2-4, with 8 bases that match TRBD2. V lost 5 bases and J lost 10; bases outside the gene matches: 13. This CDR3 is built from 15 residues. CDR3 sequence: CASSTSGSPTGIQYF. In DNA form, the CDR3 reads TGTGCCAGCAGTACCAGCGGGAGCCCCACTGGGATTCAGTACTTC.

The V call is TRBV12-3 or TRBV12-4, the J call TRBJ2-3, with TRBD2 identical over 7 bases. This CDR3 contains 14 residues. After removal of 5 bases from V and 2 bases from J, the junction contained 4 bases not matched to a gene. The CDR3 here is CASSQAGFTDTQYF. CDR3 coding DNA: TGTGCCAGCAGTCAAGCGGGATTCACAGATACGCAGTATTTT.

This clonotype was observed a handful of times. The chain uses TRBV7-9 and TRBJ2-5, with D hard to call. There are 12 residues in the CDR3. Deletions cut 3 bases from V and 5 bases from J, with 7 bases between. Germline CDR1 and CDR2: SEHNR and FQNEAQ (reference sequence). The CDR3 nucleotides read TGTGCCAGCAGCTTGCCTAGGGAGACCCAGTACTTC. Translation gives CASSLPRETQYF.

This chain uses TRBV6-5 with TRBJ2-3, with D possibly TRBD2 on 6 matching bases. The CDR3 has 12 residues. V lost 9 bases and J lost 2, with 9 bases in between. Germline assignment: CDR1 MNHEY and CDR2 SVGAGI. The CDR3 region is CASSGATDTQYF. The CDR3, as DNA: TGTGCCAGTAGCGGTGCCACAGATACGCAGTATTTT.